One sample yielded the 29 T cell receptor beta chains listed below, sequenced in a study of cytomegalovirus exposure and HLA in healthy donors. 13 Jbeta primers and 60 Vbeta primers were used for the PCR. TCRdb's copy holds only in-frame clones and misses some; the assay was immunoSEQ multiplex PCR. The sample has about 98,000 clones; more than 75% are singletons. What was sequenced was PBMCs. The receptors shown here come from a human donor in good health.

CDR3 sequence reads: CASSALGQGGEQYF. The CDR3 DNA reads TGTGCCAGCAGCGCTCTGGGGCAGGGCGGAGAGCAGTACTTC. The chain employs TRBV9 and TRBJ2-7; TRBD1 might be the D (5 bases). The CDR3 contains 14 residues. V was trimmed by 3 bases and J by 7 bases, leaving 17 bases between them. Per the germline V gene, CDR1 is SGDLS and CDR2 is YYNGEE.

The gene calls are TRBV29-1 and TRBJ1-1; 7 positions agree with TRBD1. CDR1 and CDR2 (germline): SQVTM, ANQGSEA. There are 12 residues in the CDR3. V shed 7 bases and J 5 bases; nucleotides not matched to a gene: 7. The CDR3 DNA follows: TGCAGCGCTGGAAAGACAGGGACTGAAGCTTTCTTT. Translation: CSAGKTGTEAFF. The whole variable domain, remainder taken from reference TRBV29-1 and TRBJ1-1, is SAVISQKPSRDICQRGTSLTIQCQVDSQVTMMFWYRQQPGQSLTLIATANQGSEATYESGFVIDKFPISRPNLTFSTLTVSNMSPEDSSIYLCSAGKTGTEAFFGQGTRLTVV.

The chain couples TRBV7-8 to TRBJ1-5; D gene ambiguous. The CDR3 covers 14 residues. CDR1 SGHVS and CDR2 FQNEAQ come from the germline V gene. V gave up 8 bases and J gave up 2 bases, with 13 bases separating them. CDR3 amino acids: CASRPGVGNQPQHF. CDR3 DNA: TGTGCCAGCCGACCCGGGGTCGGCAATCAGCCCCAGCATTTT. The whole variable domain, filled in from reference TRBV7-8 and TRBJ1-5, reads GAGVSQSPRYKVAKRGQDVALRCDPISGHVSLFWYQQALGQGPEFLTYFQNEAQLDKSGLPSDRFFAERPEGSVSTLKIQRTQQEDSAVYLCASRPGVGNQPQHFGDGTRLSIL.

On this clone: One junction end disagrees with the germline gene, perhaps due to a read error. The chain is built from TRBV7-9 and TRBJ1-2; D ambiguous. Germline CDR1 and CDR2: SEHNR and FQNEAQ (reference sequence). The CDR3 has 17 amino acids. The CDR3 DNA reads as TGTTCCAGCAGCTTAATTCCGGGTTCGGGAGCTAACTATGGCTACACCTTC. It is translated as CSSSLIPGSGANYGYTF.

A single count supports this clone. The chain carries TRBV19 and TRBJ1-5; a possible D gene is TRBD1 (6 bases). The germline V and J ends were trimmed by 4 bases and 0 bases, with 10 bases remaining between them. The CDR3 contains 15 residues. CDR1 and CDR2 from the germline V gene are LNHDA and SQIVND (reference sequence). CDR3 nucleotides: TGTGCCAGTAGTAAGGGGGATTATAGCAATCAGCCCCAGCATTTT. It translates to CASSKGDYSNQPQHF.

The chain uses TRBV5-1 and TRBJ2-3; D call uncertain. With 2 bases removed from V and 5 bases from J, the gap between germline ends came to 3 bases. This CDR3 has 11 residues. The germline V gene has CDR1 SGHRS and CDR2 YFSETQ. CDR3 nucleotide sequence: TGCGCCAGCAGCTTCAAAGATACGCAGTATTTT. Its translation: CASSFKDTQYF.

V gene TRBV9 combines with J gene TRBJ2-1; 11 positions agree with TRBD2. Germline trimming cut 0 bases from V and 4 bases from J; bases unmatched to any gene: 6. The germline V gene encodes CDR1 SGDLS and CDR2 YYNGEE. The CDR3 extends over 17 amino acids. The CDR3 here is CASSVENLAGGYNEQFF. For the CDR3, the DNA is TGTGCCAGCAGCGTAGAAAATCTAGCGGGGGGTTACAATGAGCAGTTCTTC.

The chain couples TRBV5-4 to TRBJ2-5; 9 nucleotides align to TRBD1. This CDR3 is built from 15 residues. Germline V gene lookup returns CDR1 SGHNT and CDR2 YYREEE (reference sequence). The J segment lost 3 bases and the V segment lost 3 bases, leaving 6 bases of the junction unmatched. The CDR3 coding sequence is TGTGCCAGCAGCTGGGACAGGGTTCCCGAAGAGACCCAGTACTTC. Its translation is CASSWDRVPEETQYF.

The V and J genes are TRBV25-1 and TRBJ2-1; 9 nucleotides align to TRBD2. Losses at the gene ends were 7 bases for V and 0 bases for J; bases not matched to a gene: 4. Germline-derived CDR1 and CDR2 are MGHDK and SYGVNS. The CDR3 runs to 15 residues. CDR3 nucleotides: TGTGCCAGCATTCTTAGCGGGAGCTCCTACAATGAGCAGTTCTTC. Protein sequence: CASILSGSSYNEQFF.

The chain carries TRBV27 and TRBJ2-7; 11 bases map to TRBD2. The germline V gene has CDR1 MNHEY and CDR2 SMNVEV (reference sequence). V trimming: 7 bases; J trimming: 2 bases; junction bases outside the gene matches: 1. The CDR3 runs 13 residues. The CDR3 DNA sequence: TGTGCCAGCATTAGCGGGAGGGCCTACGAGCAGTACTTC. As protein: CASISGRAYEQYF.

The chain is built from TRBV6-5 and TRBJ2-7; TRBD2 agrees at 14 bases. CDR1 and CDR2 (germline): MNHEY, SVGAGI. With 2 bases clipped from V and 7 bases from J, the junction kept 7 bases outside the gene matches. The CDR3 has 16 residues. The CDR3 coding sequence is TGTGCCAGCAGTTACCGACTAGCGGGAGGGCCGGGAGAGCAGTACTTC. Protein: CASSYRLAGGPGEQYF.

V is TRBV27 and J is TRBJ2-1, with a weak D call TRBD2 (6 bases). The CDR3 totals 15 residues. Germline CDR1 and CDR2: MNHEY and SMNVEV (reference sequence). The V gene lost 5 bases and the J gene lost 7 bases, with 18 bases spanning the gap. CDR3 protein: CASSVGGLRFNEQFF. As DNA, the CDR3 is TGTGCCAGCAGTGTCGGGGGACTCCGCTTTAATGAGCAGTTCTTC.

In its sample, this clone was seen a few times. The chain carries TRBV7-8 and TRBJ1-1, with 11 bases aligning to TRBD1. CDR1 SGHVS and CDR2 FQNEAQ come from the germline V gene. The CDR3 has 16 residues. Trimming cost V 3 bases and J 1 base; bases outside gene matches: 4. The CDR3 spells CASSLDRGRENTEAFF. In DNA, the CDR3 is TGTGCCAGCAGCTTGGACAGGGGGCGGGAGAACACTGAAGCTTTCTTT.

This chain connects TRBV6-4 to TRBJ1-1; a possible D gene is TRBD1 (5 bases). The CDR3 sequence is 13 residues long. Germline-derived CDR1 and CDR2 are MRHNA and SNTAGT. V lost 7 bases, J lost 1 base, and 10 bases lay in between. The CDR3 nucleotides read TGTGCCAGCAAAGGGGTAGGGAACACTGAAGCTTTCTTT. Translating gives CASKGVGNTEAFF.

This chain joins TRBV6-6 and TRBJ2-5; 8 bases are shared with TRBD1. The junction had 6 bases not matched to a gene; V was cut back by 1 base and J by 5 bases. Germline V gene data show CDR1 as MNHNY and CDR2 as SVGAGI (reference sequence). This CDR3 is built from 15 residues. DNA for the CDR3: TGTGCCAGCAGTTACTTGACAGGGGTTGGGGAGACCCAGTACTTC. Amino acids: CASSYLTGVGETQYF.

The V gene is TRBV19, the J gene TRBJ1-1; D gene uncertain. CDR3 length: 13 residues. Per germline, CDR1 LNHDA and CDR2 SQIVND (reference sequence). V lost 3 bases and J lost 1, with 6 bases in between. The CDR3 loop is CASSMVRNTEAFF. CDR3 in DNA: TGTGCCAGTAGTATGGTGAGGAACACTGAAGCTTTCTTT.

This rearrangement joins TRBV6-1 to TRBJ2-3; no clear D. The germline V and J ends were trimmed by 6 bases and 6 bases, with 4 bases remaining between them. Per the germline V gene, CDR1 is MNHNS and CDR2 is SASEGT. The CDR3 has 10 residues. The CDR3 DNA is TGTGCCAGCAGAGCGGATACGCAGTATTTT. Amino acid sequence: CASRADTQYF.

This chain joins TRBV28 and TRBJ1-5; 7 bases map to TRBD1. CDR3 length: 15 amino acids. Germline trimming cut 6 bases from V and 1 base from J; bases unmatched to any gene: 6. CDR1 MDHEN and CDR2 SYDVKM come from the germline V gene. The CDR3 spells CASSRQGGSNQPQHF. The CDR3 DNA reads as TGTGCCAGCAGCCGACAGGGAGGAAGCAATCAGCCCCAGCATTTT.

J is TRBJ1-4 and V is TRBV5-5; D call uncertain. With 0 bases removed from V and 5 bases from J, the gap between germline ends came to 11 bases. Looked up from germline, CDR1 is SGHKS and CDR2 is YYEKEE (reference sequence). The CDR3 is 15 amino acids. CDR3 residues: CASSLGYRGNEKLFF. The CDR3 nucleotides read TGTGCCAGCAGCTTGGGATACCGGGGAAATGAAAAACTGTTTTTT.

This clone has a handful of counts. The V and J genes are TRBV6-1 and TRBJ1-1; D perhaps matches TRBD1 (5 bases). Trimming left V 6 bases short and J 4 bases short, with 15 bases between. Germline V gives CDR1 MNHNS, CDR2 SASEGT. CDR3 length: 14 residues. The CDR3 DNA reads as TGTGCCAGCAGCCTGGAGGGGAGGGGCACTGAAGCTTTCTTT. Translation: CASSLEGRGTEAFF.

The rearrangement links TRBV4-1 to TRBJ2-5; the match to TRBD1 covers 7 bases. The end of the DNA fits TRBJ2-7 better, so the J call may be wrong. The V gene's germline CDR1 is MGHRA and CDR2 YSYEKL. The CDR3 is 15 residues long. The CDR3 region is CASSLDRPVIYEQYF. CDR3 sequence (DNA): TGCGCCAGCAGCTTGGACAGGCCGGTTATTTACGAGCAGTACTTC.

The chain joins TRBV27 to TRBJ2-7; unclear D gene. V lost 2 bases and J lost 1, with 6 bases in between. In germline, CDR1 is MNHEY, CDR2 SMNVEV (reference sequence). The CDR3 totals 13 residues. CDR3: CASSLAVSYEQYF. For the CDR3, the DNA is TGTGCCAGCAGTTTAGCAGTATCCTACGAGCAGTACTTC.

This chain joins TRBV2 and TRBJ1-2; D uncertain. Trimming left V 11 bases short and J 8 bases short, with 12 bases between. Per the germline V gene, CDR1 is SNHLY and CDR2 is FYNNEI. This CDR3 is built from 10 residues. The CDR3 sequence is CAYSSGGYTF. Here the CDR3 DNA reads TGTGCCTATAGTTCGGGGGGCTACACCTTC.

The V gene is TRBV2, the J gene TRBJ2-3, with TRBD2 matching 7 bases. Germline values: CDR1 SNHLY, CDR2 FYNNEI. Trimming at V came to 8 bases and at J to 2 bases, leaving 13 bases not matched to a gene. This CDR3 has 16 residues. The CDR3 sequence: CASGGFSSGYTDTQYF. The CDR3 coding sequence is TGTGCCAGCGGGGGGTTCTCTAGCGGCTACACAGATACGCAGTATTTT.

The chain carries TRBV9 and TRBJ2-3, with TRBD2 identical over 10 bases. V lost 1 base and J lost 0; bases outside the gene matches: 11. CDR1 and CDR2 from the germline V gene are SGDLS and YYNGEE. This CDR3 has 19 amino acids. CDR3 in amino acids: CASSVRLAGAWGSTDTQYF. In nucleotides, the CDR3 is TGTGCCAGCAGCGTACGGCTAGCGGGAGCTTGGGGAAGCACAGATACGCAGTATTTT.

The V gene is TRBV6-1, the J gene TRBJ2-7; D is perhaps TRBD2 (5 bases). The CDR3 is 13 residues long. Trimming took off 1 base at V and 3 bases at J, with 7 bases between the two ends. Germline CDR1 reads MNHNS; CDR2 reads SASEGT. CDR3 protein: CASSEGGRYEQYF. CDR3 DNA sequence: TGTGCCAGCAGTGAAGGAGGGCGCTACGAGCAGTACTTC.

The rearrangement links TRBV7-8 to TRBJ2-2; 8 positions agree with TRBD2. The V segment lost 0 bases and the J segment 6 bases; nucleotides outside the gene matches: 3. Germline assignment: CDR1 SGHVS and CDR2 FQNEAQ. The length of the CDR3 is 15 residues. As DNA, the CDR3 is TGTGCCAGCAGCTTAGCGTCAGCGGGAGCCGGGGAGCTGTTTTTT. Protein product: CASSLASAGAGELFF.

Written as DNA, the CDR3 is TGTGCCACCAGCAGAGATCTTAATGGTCCGGGGGGCGGATACGAGCAGTACTTC. Its translation is CATSRDLNGPGGGYEQYF. The chain combines TRBV15 with TRBJ2-7; a weak D match, TRBD2 (7 bases). With 0 bases removed from V and 4 bases from J, the gap between germline ends came to 22 bases. Germline V gene sequence: CDR1 LNHNV, CDR2 YYDKDF (reference sequence). This CDR3 spans 18 amino acids.

The chain uses TRBV7-9 and TRBJ2-2; D not resolved. V was trimmed by 1 base and J by 5 bases, leaving 11 bases between them. The V gene's germline CDR1 is SEHNR and CDR2 FQNEAQ (reference sequence). CDR3 length: 15 amino acids. The CDR3 nucleotides read TGTGCCAGCAGCTTAGATTCTCGAGCTACCGGGGAGCTGTTTTTT. Translating gives CASSLDSRATGELFF.